This TCR beta chain was observed in a study of cytomegalovirus exposure and HLA in healthy donors. Use of 60 Vbeta and 13 Jbeta primers characterized the PCR. Sequencing used immunoSEQ multiplex PCR; TCRdb keeps in-frame clones, though not all of them. This table has about 120,000 clones, 75% appearing once. Concerning this clone itself: Its antigen is currently unknown.

Study-wide results and caveats: Reportedly, diagnosis of cytomegalovirus status by the classifier showed high specificity and sensitivity.

The sequencing input was PBMCs. This clonotype was obtained from a woman aged 35 to 49 in good health and CMV-seropositive.

The CDR3 bases are TGTGCCAGCAGTGGGAGGGACAGGGGGGGGACTCGAGGCTACACCTTC. Translation: CASSGRDRGGTRGYTF. J is TRBJ1-2 and V is TRBV27, with 11 bases lining up with TRBD1. The CDR3 sequence is 16 residues long. CDR1 is MNHEY and CDR2 is SMNVEV in the germline V gene (reference sequence). J lost 8 bases, V lost 5 bases, and 13 bases had no gene match.